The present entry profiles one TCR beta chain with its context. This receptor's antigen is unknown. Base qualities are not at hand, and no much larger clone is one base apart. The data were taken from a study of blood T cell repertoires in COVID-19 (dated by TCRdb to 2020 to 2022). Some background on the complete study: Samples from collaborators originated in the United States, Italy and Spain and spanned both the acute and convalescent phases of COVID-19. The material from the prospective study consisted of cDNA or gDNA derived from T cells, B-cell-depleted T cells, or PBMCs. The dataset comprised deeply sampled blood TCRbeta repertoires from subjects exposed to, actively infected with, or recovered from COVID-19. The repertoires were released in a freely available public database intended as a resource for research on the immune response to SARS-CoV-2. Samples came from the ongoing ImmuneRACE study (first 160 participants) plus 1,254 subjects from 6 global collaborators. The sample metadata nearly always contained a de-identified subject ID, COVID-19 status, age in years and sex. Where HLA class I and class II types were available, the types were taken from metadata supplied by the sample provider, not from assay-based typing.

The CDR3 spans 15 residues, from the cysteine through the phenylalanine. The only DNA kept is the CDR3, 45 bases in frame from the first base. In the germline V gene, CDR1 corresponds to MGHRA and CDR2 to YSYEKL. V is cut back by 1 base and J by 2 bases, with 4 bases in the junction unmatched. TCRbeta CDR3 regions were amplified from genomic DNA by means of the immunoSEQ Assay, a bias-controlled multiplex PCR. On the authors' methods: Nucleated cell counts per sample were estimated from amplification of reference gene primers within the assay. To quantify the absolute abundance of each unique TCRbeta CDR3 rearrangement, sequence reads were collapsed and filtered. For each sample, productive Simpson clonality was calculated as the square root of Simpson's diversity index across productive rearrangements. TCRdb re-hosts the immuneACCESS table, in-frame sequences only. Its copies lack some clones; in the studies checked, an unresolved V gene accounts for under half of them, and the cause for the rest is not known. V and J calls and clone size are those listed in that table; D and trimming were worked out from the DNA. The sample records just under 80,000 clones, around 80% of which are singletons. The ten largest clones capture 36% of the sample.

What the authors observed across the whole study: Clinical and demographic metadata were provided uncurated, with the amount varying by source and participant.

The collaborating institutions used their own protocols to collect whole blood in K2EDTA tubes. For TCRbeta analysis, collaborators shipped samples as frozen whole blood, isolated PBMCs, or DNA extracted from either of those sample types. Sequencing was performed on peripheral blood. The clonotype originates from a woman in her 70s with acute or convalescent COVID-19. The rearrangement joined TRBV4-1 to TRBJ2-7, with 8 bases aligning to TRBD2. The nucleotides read TGCGCCAGCAGCCAAGGGTACGGGGGGGCCTACGAGCAGTACTTC. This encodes CASSQGYGGAYEQYF.